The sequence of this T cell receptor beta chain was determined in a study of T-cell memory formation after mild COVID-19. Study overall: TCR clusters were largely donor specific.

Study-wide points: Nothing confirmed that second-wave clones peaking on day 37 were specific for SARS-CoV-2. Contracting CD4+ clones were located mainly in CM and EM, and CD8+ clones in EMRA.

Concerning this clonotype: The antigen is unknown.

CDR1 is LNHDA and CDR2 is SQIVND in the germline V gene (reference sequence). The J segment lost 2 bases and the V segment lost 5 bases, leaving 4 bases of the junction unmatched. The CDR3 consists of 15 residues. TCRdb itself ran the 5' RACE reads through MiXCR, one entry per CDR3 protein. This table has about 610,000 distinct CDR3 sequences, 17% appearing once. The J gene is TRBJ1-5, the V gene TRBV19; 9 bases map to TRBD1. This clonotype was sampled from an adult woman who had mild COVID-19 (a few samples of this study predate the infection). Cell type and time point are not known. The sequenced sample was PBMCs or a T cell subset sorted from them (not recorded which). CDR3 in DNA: TGTGCCAGTAGTCGGACAGGGGATGGCAATCAGCCCCAGCATTTT. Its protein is CASSRTGDGNQPQHF.